This TCR beta chain was recorded in a study of blood T cells in healthy people across ages. The CDR3 is 13 amino acids. The germline V gene has CDR1 MNHEY and CDR2 SVGEGT. V gave up 7 bases and J gave up 3 bases, with 10 bases separating them. PCR was performed a second time for about 7 to 12 cycles using a sample-barcoded 5' primer and a J-beta primer mix. TCRdb passed the 5' RACE reads through MiXCR, listing each CDR3 protein once. The sample contains approximately 600,000 distinct CDR3 sequences, about 54% of which appear only once. Of note for this clonotype: Its antigen is unidentified.

Overall study findings and caveats: A strong correlation was found between TCR beta diversity and the percentage of naive T cells. What prevented conclusive comparison of naive and antigen-experienced cells was that PBMCs were unsorted. Estimates of total diversity, which came from one million sequenced T cells, were considered to be underestimates.

It was ten milliliters of peripheral blood that were drawn from each donor. This chain links TRBV6-2 or TRBV6-3 with TRBJ1-5, with a tentative D call TRBD1 (5 bases). This receptor was taken from a man aged 55 to 70 in good health. Material for sequencing was blood. The CDR3 here is CASNDRDNQPQHF. CDR3 bases: TGTGCCAGCAATGACAGAGACAATCAGCCCCAGCATTTT.